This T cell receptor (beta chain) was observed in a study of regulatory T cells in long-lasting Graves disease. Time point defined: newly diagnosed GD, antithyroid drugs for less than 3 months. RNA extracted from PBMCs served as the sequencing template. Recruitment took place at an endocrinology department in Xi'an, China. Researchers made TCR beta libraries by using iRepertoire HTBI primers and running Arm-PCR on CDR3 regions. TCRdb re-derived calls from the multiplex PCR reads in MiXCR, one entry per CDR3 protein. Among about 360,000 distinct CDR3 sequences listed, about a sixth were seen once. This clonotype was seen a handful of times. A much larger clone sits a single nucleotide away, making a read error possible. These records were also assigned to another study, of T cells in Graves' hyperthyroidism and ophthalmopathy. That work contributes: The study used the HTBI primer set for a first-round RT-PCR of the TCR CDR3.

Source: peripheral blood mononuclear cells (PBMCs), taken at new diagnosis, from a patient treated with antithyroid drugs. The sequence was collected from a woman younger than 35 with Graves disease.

CDR3 bases: TGTGCCAGCAGTGAAGGCGACTCGCCCACAGATACGCAGTATTTT. Translated, it gives CASSEGDSPTDTQYF. The chain joins TRBV6-1 to TRBJ2-3; D remains ambiguous. V was shortened by 1 base and J by 2 bases, with 10 bases between the two germline ends. The CDR3 extends over 15 amino acids. From germline, CDR1 is MNHNS and CDR2 SASEGT.